This T cell receptor beta chain was identified during a study of cytomegalovirus exposure and HLA in healthy donors. Study overall: Earlier sequencing of some 180 million T cells yielded 95 million to 120 million unique TCR beta sequences. General study points: There were a few CMV-associated chains whose specificity for CMV antigens was confirmed in vitro. It was 164 TCR beta chains that were listed as cytomegalovirus-associated.

This PCR relied on a set of 60 Vbeta primers and 13 Jbeta primers. Produced via immunoSEQ multiplex PCR; TCRdb's table is partial and in-frame only. The sample includes tens of thousands of clones, 67% of them seen just once. V lost 3 bases and J 1 base, leaving 6 bases between the germline ends. The CDR3 covers 13 residues. The germline gives CDR1 LNHDA, CDR2 SQIVND (reference sequence). About this clone: Its antigen is still unknown.

This sequence was found in a woman in her forties or fifties in good health and CMV-seropositive. The specimen was PBMCs. This chain connects TRBV19 to TRBJ1-1; no reliable D call. The CDR3 protein is CASSMRPNTEAFF. As DNA, the CDR3 is TGTGCCAGTAGTATGAGGCCGAACACTGAAGCTTTCTTT.